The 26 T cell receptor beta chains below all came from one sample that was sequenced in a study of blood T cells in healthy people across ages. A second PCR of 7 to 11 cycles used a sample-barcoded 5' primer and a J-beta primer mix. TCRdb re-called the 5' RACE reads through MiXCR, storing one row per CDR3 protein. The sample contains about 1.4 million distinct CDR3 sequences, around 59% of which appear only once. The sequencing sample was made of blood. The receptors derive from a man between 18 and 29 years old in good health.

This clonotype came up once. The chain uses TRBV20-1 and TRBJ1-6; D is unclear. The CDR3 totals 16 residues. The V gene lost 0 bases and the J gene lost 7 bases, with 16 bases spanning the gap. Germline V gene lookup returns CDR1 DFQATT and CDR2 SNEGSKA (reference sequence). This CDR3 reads CSARDEPGSPNSPLHF. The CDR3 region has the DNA TGCAGTGCTAGAGATGAACCCGGGTCCCCAAATTCACCCCTCCACTTT.

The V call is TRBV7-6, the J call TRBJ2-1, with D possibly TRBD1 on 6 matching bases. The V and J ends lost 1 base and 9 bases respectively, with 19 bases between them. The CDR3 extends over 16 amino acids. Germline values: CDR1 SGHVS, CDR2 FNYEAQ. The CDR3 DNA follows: TGTGCCAGCAGCTTAGATTGGGGACATTCCAGCCCTGAGCAGTTCTTC. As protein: CASSLDWGHSSPEQFF. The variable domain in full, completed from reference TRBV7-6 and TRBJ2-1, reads GAGVSQSPRYKVTKRGQDVALRCDPISGHVSLYWYRQALGQGPEFLTYFNYEAQQDKSGLPNDRFSAERPEGSISTLTIQRTEQRDSAMYRCASSLDWGHSSPEQFFGPGTRLTVL.

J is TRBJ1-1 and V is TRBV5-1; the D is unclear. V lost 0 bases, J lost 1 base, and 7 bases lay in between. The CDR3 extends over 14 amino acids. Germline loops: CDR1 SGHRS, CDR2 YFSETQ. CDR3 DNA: TGCGCCAGCAGCTTGGTGTACAGGAACACTGAAGCTTTCTTT. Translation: CASSLVYRNTEAFF.

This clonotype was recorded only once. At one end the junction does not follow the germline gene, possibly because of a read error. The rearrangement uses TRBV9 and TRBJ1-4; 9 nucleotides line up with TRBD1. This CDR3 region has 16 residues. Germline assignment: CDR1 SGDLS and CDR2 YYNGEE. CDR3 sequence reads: CASSFEQGAPNEELFF. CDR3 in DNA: TGTGCCAGCAGCTTCGAACAGGGGGCGCCTAATGAAGAACTGTTTTTT.

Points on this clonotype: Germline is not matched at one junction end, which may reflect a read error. This chain's CDR3 is CGVRDRTNEQFF. The CDR3 region has the DNA TGCGGCGTGAGGGACCGAACCAATGAGCAGTTCTTC. The V gene is TRBV29-1, the J gene TRBJ2-1; D possibly matches TRBD1 or TRBD2 (5 bases each). Germline values: CDR1 SQVTM, CDR2 ANQGSEA. CDR3 length: 12 residues.

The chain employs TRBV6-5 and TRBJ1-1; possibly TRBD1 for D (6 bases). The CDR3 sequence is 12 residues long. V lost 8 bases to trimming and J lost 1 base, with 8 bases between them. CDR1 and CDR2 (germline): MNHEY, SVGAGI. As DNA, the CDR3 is TGTGCCAGCGGACAGCCGAACACTGAAGCTTTCTTT. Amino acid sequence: CASGQPNTEAFF.

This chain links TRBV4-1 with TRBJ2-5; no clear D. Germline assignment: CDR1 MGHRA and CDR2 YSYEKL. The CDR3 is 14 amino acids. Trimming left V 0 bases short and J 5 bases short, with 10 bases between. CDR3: CASSQDAPRETQYF. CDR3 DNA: TGCGCCAGCAGCCAAGACGCACCGAGGGAGACCCAGTACTTC.

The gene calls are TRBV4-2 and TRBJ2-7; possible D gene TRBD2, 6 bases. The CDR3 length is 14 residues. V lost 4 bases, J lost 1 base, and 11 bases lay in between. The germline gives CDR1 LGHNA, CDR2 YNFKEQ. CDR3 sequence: CASSPSEGSYEQYF. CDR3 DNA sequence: TGTGCCAGCAGCCCGTCGGAGGGTTCCTACGAGCAGTACTTC.

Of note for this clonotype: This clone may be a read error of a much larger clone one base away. The CDR3, as DNA: TGTGCCATCCACGGGACTAGCGGTAATGAGCAGTACTTC. It yields the protein CAIHGTSGNEQYF. The chain uses TRBV10-3 and TRBJ2-5, with 11 bases matching TRBD2. V trimming: 8 bases; J trimming: 11 bases; junction bases outside the gene matches: 10. Germline CDR1 is ENHRY and CDR2 is SYGVKD. The CDR3 sequence is 13 residues long.

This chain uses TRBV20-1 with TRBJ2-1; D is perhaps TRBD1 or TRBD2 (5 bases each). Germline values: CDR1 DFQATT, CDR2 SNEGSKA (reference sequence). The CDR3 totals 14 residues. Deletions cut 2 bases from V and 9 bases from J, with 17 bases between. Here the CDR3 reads CSARTFGGVSEQFF. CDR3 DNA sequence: TGCAGTGCTAGAACTTTTGGGGGAGTAAGTGAGCAGTTCTTC.

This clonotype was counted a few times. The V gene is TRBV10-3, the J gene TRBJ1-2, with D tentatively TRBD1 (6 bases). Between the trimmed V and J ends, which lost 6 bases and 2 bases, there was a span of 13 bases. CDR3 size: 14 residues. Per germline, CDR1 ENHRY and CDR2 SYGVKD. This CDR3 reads CAIRPTGSNYGYTF. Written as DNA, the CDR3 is TGTGCCATCAGGCCTACAGGGTCCAACTATGGCTACACCTTC.

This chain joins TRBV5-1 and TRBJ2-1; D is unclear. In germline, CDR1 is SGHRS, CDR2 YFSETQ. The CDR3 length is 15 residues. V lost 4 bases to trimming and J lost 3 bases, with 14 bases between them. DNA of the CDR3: TGCGCCAGCAGCGCCCCCGGGCAAGTCTACAATGAGCAGTTCTTC. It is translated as CASSAPGQVYNEQFF.

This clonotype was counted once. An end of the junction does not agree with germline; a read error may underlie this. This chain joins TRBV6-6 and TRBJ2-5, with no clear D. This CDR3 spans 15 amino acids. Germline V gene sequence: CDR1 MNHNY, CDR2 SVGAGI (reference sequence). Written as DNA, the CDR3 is TGTGCCAGCAGTTACCCGGAAGGGCACCAAGAAACCCAGTACTTC. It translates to CASSYPEGHQETQYF.

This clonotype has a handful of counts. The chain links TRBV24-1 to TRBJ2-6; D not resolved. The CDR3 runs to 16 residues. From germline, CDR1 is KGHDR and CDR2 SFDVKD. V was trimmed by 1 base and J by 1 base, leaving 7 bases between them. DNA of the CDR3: TGTGCCACCAGTGATTTCCCGGCGTCTGGGGCCAACGTCCTGACTTTC. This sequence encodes CATSDFPASGANVLTF.

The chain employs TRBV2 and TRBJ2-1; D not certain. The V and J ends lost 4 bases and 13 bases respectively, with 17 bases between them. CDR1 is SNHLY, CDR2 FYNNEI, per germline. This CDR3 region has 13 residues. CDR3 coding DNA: TGTGCCAGCAGTGGGCCCAGGATGGAGACCCAGTTCTTC. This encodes CASSGPRMETQFF.

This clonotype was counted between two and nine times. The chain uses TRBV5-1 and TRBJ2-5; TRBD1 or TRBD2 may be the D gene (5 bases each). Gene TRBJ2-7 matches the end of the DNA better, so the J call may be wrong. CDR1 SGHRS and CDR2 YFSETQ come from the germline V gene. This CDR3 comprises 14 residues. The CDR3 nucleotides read TGCGCCAGCAGGGCCGGGACCAGGGTGAGCGAGCAGTACTTC. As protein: CASRAGTRVSEQYF.

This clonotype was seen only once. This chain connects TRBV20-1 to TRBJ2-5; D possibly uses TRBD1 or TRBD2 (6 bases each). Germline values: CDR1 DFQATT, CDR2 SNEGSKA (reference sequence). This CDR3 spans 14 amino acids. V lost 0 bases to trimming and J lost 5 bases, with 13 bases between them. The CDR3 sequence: CSARDPTGGETQYF. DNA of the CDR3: TGCAGTGCTAGAGACCCGACAGGAGGGGAGACCCAGTACTTC.

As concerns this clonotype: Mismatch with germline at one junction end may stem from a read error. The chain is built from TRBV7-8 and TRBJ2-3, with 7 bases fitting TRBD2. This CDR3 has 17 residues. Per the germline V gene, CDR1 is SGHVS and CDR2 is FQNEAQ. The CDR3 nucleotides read TGTGCCAGCAGCCTAGCGGAGGACCTCCCTAGCACAGATACGCAGTATTTT. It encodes CASSLAEDLPSTDTQYF.

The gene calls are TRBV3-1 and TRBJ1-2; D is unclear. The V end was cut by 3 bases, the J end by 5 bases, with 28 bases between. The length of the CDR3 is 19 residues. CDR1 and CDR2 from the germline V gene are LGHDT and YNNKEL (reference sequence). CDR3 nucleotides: TGTGCCAGCAGCCACCAAATCATGGGCCTAGCGGAAAAGCCGTATGGCTACACCTTC. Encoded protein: CASSHQIMGLAEKPYGYTF.

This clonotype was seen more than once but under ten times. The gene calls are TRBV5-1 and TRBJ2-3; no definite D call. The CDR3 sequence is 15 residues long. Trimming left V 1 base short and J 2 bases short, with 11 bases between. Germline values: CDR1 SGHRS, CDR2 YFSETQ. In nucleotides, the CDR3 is TGCGCCAGCAGCTTGTTCGCAGCTCTCACAGATACGCAGTATTTT. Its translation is CASSLFAALTDTQYF.

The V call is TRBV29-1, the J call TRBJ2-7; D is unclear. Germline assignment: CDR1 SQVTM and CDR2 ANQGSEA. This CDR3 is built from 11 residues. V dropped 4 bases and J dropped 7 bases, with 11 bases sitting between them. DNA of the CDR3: TGCAGCGTTGTAAGATCCGTTGAGCAGTACTTC. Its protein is CSVVRSVEQYF.

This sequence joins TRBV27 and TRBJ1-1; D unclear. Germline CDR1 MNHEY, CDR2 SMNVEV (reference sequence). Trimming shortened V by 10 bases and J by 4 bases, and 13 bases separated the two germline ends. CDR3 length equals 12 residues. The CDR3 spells CATRGAGTEAFF. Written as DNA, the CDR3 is TGTGCCACCCGAGGAGCGGGCACTGAAGCTTTCTTT.

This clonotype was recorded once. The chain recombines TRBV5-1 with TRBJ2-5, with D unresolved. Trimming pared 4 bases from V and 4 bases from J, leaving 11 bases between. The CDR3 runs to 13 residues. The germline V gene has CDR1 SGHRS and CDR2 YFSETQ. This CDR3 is CASSTTDAETQYF. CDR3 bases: TGCGCCAGCAGCACCACCGACGCAGAGACCCAGTACTTC.

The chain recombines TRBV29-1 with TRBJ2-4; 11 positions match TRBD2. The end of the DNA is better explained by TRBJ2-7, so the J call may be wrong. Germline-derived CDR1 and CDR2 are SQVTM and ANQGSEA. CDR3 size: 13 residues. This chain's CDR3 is CSVGGLAGGEQYF. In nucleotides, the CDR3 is TGCAGCGTTGGCGGGCTAGCGGGAGGCGAGCAGTACTTC.

The CDR3 loop is CASSREGGPNYEQYF. The CDR3, as DNA: TGCGCCAGCAGCCGGGAGGGTGGACCCAACTACGAGCAGTACTTC. The chain couples TRBV5-1 to TRBJ2-7; TRBD2 aligns across 8 bases. After removal of 4 bases from V and 3 bases from J, the junction contained 9 bases not matched to a gene. The CDR3 loop spans 15 amino acids. In germline, CDR1 is SGHRS, CDR2 YFSETQ.

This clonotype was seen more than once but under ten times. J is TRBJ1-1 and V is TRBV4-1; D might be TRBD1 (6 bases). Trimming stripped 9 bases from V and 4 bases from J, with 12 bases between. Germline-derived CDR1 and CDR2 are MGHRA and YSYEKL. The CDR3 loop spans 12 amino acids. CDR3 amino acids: CASNGQSTEAFF. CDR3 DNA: TGCGCCAGTAACGGACAGAGCACTGAAGCTTTCTTT.